Presented here are 17 T cell receptor beta chains from one specimen sequenced in a study of CD8+ T cells in alopecia areata. After isolation, RNA underwent reverse transcription to generate cDNA as the sequencing template. The method was immunoSEQ multiplex PCR; TCRdb's version includes in-frame clones alone and lacks a portion of them. This sample includes about 300,000 clones with no singletons; its ten biggest clones take up less than 1.5%. Cells that came from pooled cutaneous lymph nodes were sorted using CD4, CD8alpha, NKG2D, NKG2ACE and other markers. Sequenced: CD4+ T cells sorted from a lymph node. These receptors were taken from a C3H/HeJ mouse with alopecia areata. For this mouse line, the MHC haplotype is H2-k.

Concerning this clone itself: Gene names are the mouse ones. The sequenced CDR3 bases are TGCACCTGCAGTGCAGATCGGCCAGGGAGGACC. It specifies CTCSADRPGRT. The entire CDR3 protein is CTCSADRPGRTDYTF. This sequence joins TRBV1 and TRBJ1-2; D possibly corresponds to TRBD1 (5 bases). The read ends 4 residues early relative to the CDR3; the germline J gene fills the gap. Germline assignment: CDR1 NSQYPW and CDR2 LRSPGD (reference sequence). The CDR3 runs to 15 residues.

There are a few counts of this clone. Gene names denote mouse genes. The CDR3 goes on 4 residues after the read ends, and that part is filled in from the germline J gene. The chain has TRBV13-3 and TRBJ2-1; D unclear. Germline values: CDR1 NNHDY, CDR2 SYVADS. The germline V and J ends were trimmed by 1 base and 6 bases, with 5 bases remaining between them. The CDR3 is 12 amino acids. The CDR3 loop reads CASSDTAAEQFF. The sequenced CDR3 bases are TGTGCCAGCAGTGATACAGCTGCT.

The table lists this clone with a few counts. Germline and genes here are mouse. Coverage ceases 4 residues before the CDR3 finishes, and the germline J gene fills in the end. The genes are TRBV14 and TRBJ2-2; 10 bases are a match to TRBD2. This CDR3 is 13 amino acids long. Unmatched junction bases numbered 4, after V lost 9 bases and J lost 5 bases. CDR1 and CDR2 (germline): SGHDT, FRDEAV. The CDR3 sequence is CATNWGGTGQLYF. The DNA read from the CDR3 is TGTGCCACCAACTGGGGGGGGACCGGG.

At least ten counts were recorded for this clone. The gene names given are mouse names. The CDR3 end falls 4 residues outside the read, so it is completed with the germline J gene. The chain has TRBV17 and TRBJ2-1; 7 nucleotides match TRBD1. V lost 3 bases, J lost 3 bases, and 2 bases stayed unmatched. The germline V gene encodes CDR1 MNHDT and CDR2 YYDKIL. This CDR3 is 14 amino acids long. The CDR3 sequence is CASSSAGGYAEQFF. The sequenced part of the CDR3 DNA is TGTGCTAGCAGTAGTGCAGGGGGCTATGCT.

Worth noting for this clone: The gene names here belong to mouse. The CDR3 end is not reached by the read, which stops 4 residues before it; the germline J gene fills it in. This sample includes further DNA sequences coding for the same CDR3. J is TRBJ2-1 and V is TRBV13-2; the match to TRBD2 covers 10 bases. The CDR3 spans 15 residues. Unmatched junction bases numbered 3, after V lost 5 bases and J lost 1 base. Germline CDR1 is NNHNN and CDR2 is SYGAGS (reference sequence). CDR3 bases read: TGTGCCAGCGGGGGGACTGGGGCAAACTATGCT. Translation: CASGGTGANYA. In full, the CDR3 reads CASGGTGANYAEQFF.

About this clone: Germline and genes here are mouse. Sequencing ends 4 residues short of the CDR3 end; the germline J gene provides the rest. The sample contains more than one DNA sequence encoding this CDR3. The genes are TRBV19 and TRBJ2-1; D might be TRBD1 (6 bases). The V end was cut by 5 bases, the J end by 0 bases, with 9 bases between. The germline gives CDR1 FNHDT, CDR2 SITEND (reference sequence). CDR3 length: 14 amino acids. CDR3 amino acids: CASRRDINYAEQFF. The part of the CDR3 DNA that was read is TGTGCCAGCAGACGGGACATTAACTATGCT.

This clone was detected a few times. Any gene name here is a mouse gene name. The CDR3 end falls 4 residues outside the read, so it is completed with the germline J gene. The gene calls are TRBV13-1 and TRBJ2-2; TRBD2 agrees at 7 bases. This CDR3 has 15 residues. The germline V gene has CDR1 NSHNY and CDR2 SYGAGN. The ends lost 4 bases at V and 2 bases at J; junction bases unmatched: 5. The CDR3 sequence is CASSRSWGNTGQLYF. CDR3 DNA (partial): TGTGCCAGCAGTAGGAGCTGGGGGAACACCGGG.

As for this clone: Gene names denote mouse genes. The CDR3 goes on 4 residues after the read ends, and that part is filled in from the germline J gene. The chain combines TRBV19 with TRBJ2-7; TRBD1 aligns across 9 bases. Germline V gene data show CDR1 as FNHDT and CDR2 as SITEND (reference sequence). The CDR3 contains 15 residues. CDR3 bases read: TGTGCCAGCAGTCGACAGGGGGGGGGTTTTTAT. It codes for CASSRQGGGFY. The entire CDR3 protein reads CASSRQGGGFYEQYF.

As for this clone: Each gene name is a mouse one. The CDR3 extends 4 residues past the end of the read, so its final part is completed from the germline J gene. This rearrangement joins TRBV13-3 to TRBJ2-3; no reliable D call. Germline V gives CDR1 NNHDY, CDR2 SYVADS. The CDR3 runs 14 residues. The V and J ends lost 2 bases and 0 bases respectively, with 7 bases between them. The CDR3 sequence is CASSESRSAETLYF. The CDR3 DNA, read in part, is TGTGCCAGCAGTGAAAGCAGGAGTGCAGAA.

For this clone: The germline and genes are mouse ones. The CDR3 extends 3 residues past the end of the read, so its final part is completed from the germline J gene. The genes are TRBV5 and TRBJ1-6; D perhaps matches TRBD1 (6 bases). TRBJ1-6 is an ORF for which the function is uncertain. Germline-derived CDR1 and CDR2 are LGHNA and YNLKQL (reference sequence). Trimming left V 0 bases short and J 6 bases short, with 6 bases between. This CDR3 spans 14 amino acids. CDR3 region: CASSQEGANSPLYF. CDR3 DNA (partial): TGTGCCAGCAGCCAAGAGGGGGCTAATTCGCCC.

Concerning this clone itself: Gene names follow the mouse nomenclature. The CDR3 spells CTCSGQNKNSPLYF. Incomplete CDR3 DNA: TGCACCTGCAGTGGACAGAATAAGAATTCGCCC. This chain joins TRBV1 and TRBJ1-6, with a tentative D call TRBD1 (5 bases). The CDR3 end falls 3 residues outside the read, so it is completed with the germline J gene. TRBJ1-6 belongs to the ORF category, with a function that is uncertain. Looked up from germline, CDR1 is NSQYPW and CDR2 is LRSPGD (reference sequence). Trimming took off 4 bases at V and 7 bases at J, with 11 bases between the two ends. The CDR3 is 14 residues long.

On this clone itself: The genes and germline here are from mouse. The CDR3 goes on 4 residues after the read ends, and that part is filled in from the germline J gene. This same CDR3 is encoded by further DNA sequences in the sample. This chain links TRBV1 with TRBJ2-5, with 9 bases aligning to TRBD2. The CDR3 has 15 residues. CDR1 is NSQYPW, CDR2 LRSPGD, per germline (reference sequence). The CDR3 here is CTCSAELGGRDTQYF. The CDR3 bases that were read are TGCACCTGCAGTGCAGAACTGGGGGGAAGAGAC.

This clone was seen a handful of times. Any gene name here is a mouse gene name. Coverage ceases 4 residues before the CDR3 finishes, and the germline J gene fills in the end. J is TRBJ2-2 and V is TRBV13-2, with TRBD1 as a possible D gene (6 bases). V was clipped by 3 bases and J by 0 bases, with 15 bases between them. The germline V gene has CDR1 NNHNN and CDR2 SYGAGS (reference sequence). The CDR3 is 17 residues long. CDR3 residues: CASGGHSGQSNTGQLYF. CDR3 bases read: TGTGCCAGCGGTGGGCACTCCGGACAGTCAAACACCGGG.

This clone was seen only a few times. Each gene name is a mouse one. The CDR3 is cut off 4 residues early in the read; its end comes from the germline J gene. The genes are TRBV13-3 and TRBJ2-4; TRBD2 matches 9 bases. This CDR3 has 15 amino acids. In germline, CDR1 is NNHDY, CDR2 SYVADS. V gave up 0 bases and J gave up 1 base; unmatched junction bases: 0. CDR3 bases read: TGTGCCAGCAGTGATGGGACTGGGGGTCAAAAC. Encoded protein: CASSDGTGGQN. The entire CDR3 sequence reads CASSDGTGGQNTLYF.

Notes on this clone: Gene and germline names: mouse. The read gets to within 4 residues of the CDR3 end, and the germline J gene fills in the rest. Other DNA sequences in this specimen translate into the identical CDR3. The gene calls are TRBV1 and TRBJ2-5; 7 nucleotides match TRBD1. CDR3 length equals 12 residues. The germline V gene encodes CDR1 NSQYPW and CDR2 LRSPGD (reference sequence). CDR3 DNA, as far as it was read: TGCACCTGCAGTGGACAGGGAGAC. This gives the protein CTCSGQGD. The full CDR3 is CTCSGQGDTQYF.

This clone appeared a few times. Genes and germline are mouse. Read sequence stops 4 residues before the CDR3 end, and the germline J gene provides the missing end. Other DNA sequences of this sample code for an identical CDR3. J is TRBJ2-2 and V is TRBV5, with 7 nucleotides matching TRBD2. This CDR3 region has 16 residues. Unmatched junction bases numbered 2, after V lost 1 base and J lost 0 bases. Germline V gene sequence: CDR1 LGHNA, CDR2 YNLKQL (reference sequence). The CDR3 protein is CASSQGLGANTGQLYF. CDR3 bases read: TGTGCCAGCAGCCAAGGTCTGGGGGCAAACACCGGG.

A note on this clone: Gene and germline names: mouse. The read ends 4 residues shy of where the CDR3 ends; the end is completed using the germline J gene. The chain links TRBV1 to TRBJ2-7; 7 nucleotides match TRBD2. The CDR3 totals 15 residues. From germline, CDR1 is NSQYPW and CDR2 LRSPGD (reference sequence). V dropped 2 bases and J dropped 0; count of bases not matched to a gene: 4. The sequenced part of the CDR3 DNA is TGCACCTGCAGTGCAACTGGGGCCAGCTCCTAT. Encoded protein: CTCSATGASSY. The entire CDR3 is CTCSATGASSYEQYF.